The rows below give T cell receptor beta chains drawn from one sample of a study of blood T cell repertoires in COVID-19. TCRdb keeps only in-frame clones here, not all; method: immunoSEQ multiplex PCR. The table includes just over 250,000 clones, approximately 89% detected once. Sequencing used peripheral blood. The receptor source for this set is a man in his forties who had recovered from COVID-19. The CDR3 runs from the conserved cysteine through the conserved F or W. D genes are given only for firm matches. Rows may omit the clone size; those that give it use once, few, many or a size class.

once	TRBV7-9	15	-	TRBJ2-7	CASSLAGGRQFEQYF	TGTGCCAGCAGCTTAGCCGGGGGGCGACAGTTCGAGCAGTACTTC
-	TRBV21-1	18	-	TRBJ1-5	CASSTTTNRRDDNQPQHF	TGTGCCAGCAGCACGACCACGAACAGGAGAGATGACAATCAGCCCCAGCATTTT
-	TRBV5-6	14	-	TRBJ1-6	CASSLSQDGTPLHF	TGTGCCAGCAGCTTGTCCCAGGACGGGACACCCCTCCACTTT
-	TRBV7-3	13	-	TRBJ2-7	CASSLTPNYEQYF	TGTGCCAGCAGCTTAACGCCTAACTACGAGCAGTACTTC
-	TRBV7-2	16	-	TRBJ2-1	CASSPPGAVGNNEQFF	TGTGCCAGCAGCCCCCCCGGAGCGGTGGGGAACAATGAGCAGTTCTTC
-	TRBV3-1/TRBV3-2	17	-	TRBJ2-5	CASSQGGRGGPRETQYF	TGTGCCAGCAGCCAAGGGGGACGCGGGGGCCCACGGGAGACCCAGTACTTC
-	TRBV11-2	15	TRBD2	TRBJ2-2	CASTLAGGVTGELFF	TGTGCCAGCACTTTAGCGGGAGGTGTTACCGGGGAGCTGTTTTTT
-	TRBV6-2/TRBV6-3	14	-	TRBJ2-5	CASSYRRDQETQYF	TGTGCCAGCAGTTACAGGAGGGACCAAGAGACCCAGTACTTC
-	TRBV11-2	15	TRBD2	TRBJ2-7	CASSLRTSGGTEQYF	TGTGCCAGCAGCTTGCGGACTAGCGGGGGTACAGAGCAGTACTTC
few	TRBV7-2	16	TRBD2	TRBJ2-2	CASSRTSGANTGELFF	TGTGCCAGCAGCCGGACTAGCGGGGCGAACACCGGGGAGCTGTTTTTT
-	TRBV11-2	16	-	TRBJ2-1	CASSAGLISSYNEQFF	TGTGCCAGCAGCGCGGGACTCATAAGCTCCTACAATGAGCAGTTCTTC
-	TRBV9	17	TRBD2	TRBJ2-2	CASSVVSSGKNTGELFF	TGTGCCAGCAGCGTAGTAAGTAGCGGGAAAAACACCGGGGAGCTGTTTTTT
-	TRBV7-2	15	TRBD2	TRBJ2-5	CASSFRLANEETQYF	TGTGCCAGCAGCTTCCGACTAGCGAACGAAGAGACCCAGTACTTC
-	TRBV15	15	TRBD2	TRBJ2-1	CATSRGLAGYNEQFF	TGTGCCACCAGCAGGGGACTAGCGGGGTACAATGAGCAGTTCTTC
-	TRBV27	11	-	TRBJ2-7	CASSYRREQYF	TGTGCCAGCAGTTACAGGCGCGAGCAGTACTTC
-	TRBV5-6	13	-	TRBJ2-1	CASSLSRGNEQFF	TGTGCCAGCAGCTTGAGCCGCGGCAATGAGCAGTTCTTC
-	TRBV7-9	15	TRBD2	TRBJ2-1	CASSTYGAGRDEQFF	TGTGCCAGCAGCACCTACGGCGCGGGGAGGGATGAGCAGTTCTTC
-	TRBV29-1	13	-	TRBJ2-3	CSAGNSITDTQYF	TGCAGCGCTGGCAATAGCATCACAGATACGCAGTATTTT
-	TRBV27	14	-	TRBJ2-7	CASSLLAGRKEQYF	TGTGCCAGCAGTTTATTGGCAGGGAGGAAAGAGCAGTACTTC
-	TRBV5-1	14	-	TRBJ2-7	CASSPSTVNGEQYF	TGCGCCAGCAGCCCCTCGACAGTAAACGGCGAGCAGTACTTC
-	TRBV19	15	TRBD2	TRBJ2-5	CASSRGGSGAETQYF	TGTGCCAGTAGTCGCGGGGGTTCTGGCGCAGAGACCCAGTACTTC
-	TRBV7-2	13	TRBD2	TRBJ2-7	CASSLPLAAEQYF	TGTGCCAGCAGCTTACCACTAGCGGCCGAGCAGTACTTC
once	TRBV11-2	16	-	TRBJ2-5	CASSSRGGRGKETQYF	TGTGCCAGCAGCTCTCGCGGGGGCCGGGGGAAAGAGACCCAGTACTTC
once	TRBV6-6	15	-	TRBJ1-4	CASSVLGEANEKLFF	TGTGCCAGCAGTGTCCTGGGGGAGGCTAATGAAAAACTGTTTTTT
-	TRBV5-4	16	TRBD2	TRBJ2-1	CASSREGTRGGGEQFF	TGTGCCAGCAGCCGCGAGGGGACTAGAGGTGGCGGTGAGCAGTTCTTC
-	TRBV16	16	TRBD1	TRBJ2-6	CASSQAGGSGANVLTF	TGTGCCAGCAGCCAGGCAGGGGGCTCTGGGGCCAACGTCCTGACTTTC
once	TRBV5-1	17	TRBD2	TRBJ2-1	CASSPSGWAGGDSEQFF	TGCGCCAGCAGCCCTTCGGGGTGGGCGGGGGGCGATAGTGAGCAGTTCTTC
-	TRBV10-2	14	-	TRBJ2-5	CASSEWAVQETQYF	TGCGCCAGCAGTGAGTGGGCAGTTCAAGAGACCCAGTACTTC
once	TRBV7-2	15	-	TRBJ2-3	CASSLEGVEADTQYF	TGTGCCAGCAGCTTAGAGGGGGTAGAAGCAGATACGCAGTATTTT
-	TRBV24-1	16	TRBD2	TRBJ2-3	CATSDSTSGGLDTQYF	TGTGCCACCAGTGACTCGACTAGCGGGGGGCTTGATACGCAGTATTTT
few	TRBV3-1/TRBV3-2	13	TRBD1	TRBJ2-1	CASSRTGQGVSFF	TGTGCCAGCAGCCGAACTGGACAGGGTGTCTCGTTCTTC
-	TRBV7-3	12	-	TRBJ2-1	CASPTPRNEQFF	TGTGCCAGCCCAACCCCTCGGAATGAGCAGTTCTTC
-	TRBV11-2	14	-	TRBJ1-2	CASSQPRGLGGYTF	TGTGCCAGCAGCCAACCCAGGGGTTTAGGGGGCTACACCTTC
once	TRBV30	14	-	TRBJ2-3	CASRLAETIDTQYF	TGTGCCTCCCGGTTAGCGGAGACGATAGATACGCAGTATTTT
-	TRBV19	15	TRBD1	TRBJ2-6	CASSITGVGANVLTF	TGTGCCAGTAGTATCACAGGGGTCGGGGCCAACGTCCTGACTTTC
once	TRBV6-5	15	-	TRBJ2-7	CASSQSGREVDEQYF	TGTGCCAGCAGCCAATCGGGCAGGGAGGTCGACGAGCAGTACTTC
-	TRBV5-5	16	TRBD2	TRBJ2-1	CASSPGLAGYYNEQFF	TGTGCCAGCAGCCCGGGTCTAGCGGGCTACTACAATGAGCAGTTCTTC
-	TRBV11-3	15	-	TRBJ2-2	CASSSQGRNTGELFF	TGTGCCAGCAGCTCGCAGGGTAGAAATACCGGGGAGCTGTTTTTT
-	TRBV14	14	TRBD2	TRBJ2-1	CASSVGGLVAEQFF	TGTGCCAGCAGCGTTGGGGGACTAGTAGCCGAGCAGTTCTTC
few	TRBV27	14	TRBD2	TRBJ2-3	CASTSGGATDTQYF	TGTGCCAGCACCTCCGGGGGGGCGACAGATACGCAGTATTTT
-	TRBV9	15	-	TRBJ2-7	CASSVALGASYEQYF	TGTGCCAGCAGCGTAGCTCTGGGGGCCTCCTACGAGCAGTACTTC
-	TRBV19	17	-	TRBJ2-1	CASSITAGAGVAGEQFF	TGTGCCAGTAGTATAACCGCAGGGGCAGGGGTCGCCGGTGAGCAGTTCTTC
many	TRBV7-9	13	-	TRBJ1-1	CASRKQGLSEAFF	TGTGCCAGCAGGAAGCAGGGTCTGTCCGAAGCTTTCTTT
-	TRBV5-1	13	TRBD1	TRBJ1-2	CASSLTGEGGYTF	TGCGCCAGCAGCTTGACAGGGGAAGGTGGCTACACCTTC
-	TRBV27	15	-	TRBJ2-7	CASSLSTGSSYEQYF	TGTGCCAGCAGTTTATCCACAGGGAGCTCCTACGAGCAGTACTTC
-	TRBV9	13	TRBD1	TRBJ1-2	CASSAGTVGGYTF	TGTGCCAGCAGCGCGGGGACAGTGGGTGGCTACACCTTC
-	TRBV6-6	14	TRBD2	TRBJ2-1	CASRRSGGLYEQFF	TGTGCCAGCAGACGTAGCGGGGGGTTATATGAGCAGTTCTTC